This T cell receptor (beta chain) stems from a study of blood T cell repertoires in COVID-19. The protocol was immunoSEQ multiplex PCR, while the TCRdb copy is restricted to in-frame clones and leaves out a portion. The sample contains about 380,000 clones, about 89% of which appear only once. The germline gives CDR1 SGHTA, CDR2 FQGTGA. Trimming left V 2 bases short and J 9 bases short, with 11 bases between. This CDR3 comprises 13 residues. The sequencing input was PBMCs or T cells enriched from blood (not recorded which). The clonotype comes from a man between 25 and 39 years old who had recovered from COVID-19. The genes are TRBV7-3 and TRBJ2-1; D may be TRBD2 (7 bases). The CDR3 sequence is CASSLPRGGEQFF. The CDR3 bases are TGTGCCAGCAGCTTACCAAGGGGGGGTGAGCAGTTCTTC.